This T cell receptor (beta chain) was identified during a study of OX40 agonist ivuxolimab in advanced cancers. As for this clone: Other DNA sequences in the same sample also yield this CDR3.

The V gene's germline CDR1 is KGHSH and CDR2 LQKENI. This CDR3 has 13 amino acids. V shed 2 bases, J shed 8 bases, and the junction held 3 bases outside the gene matches. Some clones are missing from TCRdb's copy, which holds only in-frame ones; the method was immunoSEQ multiplex PCR. The sample gives over 45,000 clones, approximately 90% of which show up once; 1.1% to 1.5% is in the top ten. The TCR comes from an adult with an advanced solid tumor such as melanoma, head and neck, liver or kidney cancer. Sequencing was performed on CD4+ or CD8+ T cells sorted from blood, taken in a trial of the OX40 agonist ivuxolimab. The rearrangement joins TRBV18 to TRBJ2-1, with 7 bases that match TRBD2. The DNA of the CDR3 is TGTGCCAGCTCACCAAGGGAGGGCGATGAGCAGTTCTTC. Protein product: CASSPREGDEQFF.